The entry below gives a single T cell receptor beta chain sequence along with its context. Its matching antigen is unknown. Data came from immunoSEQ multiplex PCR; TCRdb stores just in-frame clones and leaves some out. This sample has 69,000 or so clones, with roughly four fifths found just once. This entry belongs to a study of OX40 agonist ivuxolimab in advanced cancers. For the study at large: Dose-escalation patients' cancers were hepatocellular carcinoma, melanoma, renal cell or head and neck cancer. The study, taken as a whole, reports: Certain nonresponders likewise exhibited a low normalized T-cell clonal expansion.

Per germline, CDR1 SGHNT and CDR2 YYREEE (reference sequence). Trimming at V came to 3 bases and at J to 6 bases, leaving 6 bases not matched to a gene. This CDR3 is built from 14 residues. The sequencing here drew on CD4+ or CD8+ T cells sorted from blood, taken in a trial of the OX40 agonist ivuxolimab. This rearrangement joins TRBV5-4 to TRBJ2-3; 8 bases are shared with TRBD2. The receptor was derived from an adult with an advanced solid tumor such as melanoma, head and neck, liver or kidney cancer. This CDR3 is CASSYGLAGDTQYF. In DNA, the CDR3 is TGTGCCAGCAGCTATGGACTAGCAGGGGATACGCAGTATTTT.